This TCR beta chain was recovered during a study of control samples from healthy donors and cancer patients. Using immunoSEQ multiplex PCR, the repertoire was profiled, and TCRdb retains in-frame clones only, with some absent. The table records about 51,000 clones, about 90% of them present only once. The CDR3 contains 15 residues. Germline CDR1 reads SSHAT; CDR2 reads FNYEAQ (reference sequence). Trimming cost V 2 bases and J 10 bases, with 15 bases left between them. The TCR sequence derives from a man aged 50 to 60 with head and neck cancer. The gene calls are TRBV7-7 and TRBJ1-6; weak D call: TRBD1 (6 bases). The sample consisted of PBMCs. This chain's CDR3 is CASSLQGPGESPLHF. The CDR3 DNA follows: TGTGCCAGCAGCTTACAGGGGCCAGGAGAATCACCCCTCCACTTT.